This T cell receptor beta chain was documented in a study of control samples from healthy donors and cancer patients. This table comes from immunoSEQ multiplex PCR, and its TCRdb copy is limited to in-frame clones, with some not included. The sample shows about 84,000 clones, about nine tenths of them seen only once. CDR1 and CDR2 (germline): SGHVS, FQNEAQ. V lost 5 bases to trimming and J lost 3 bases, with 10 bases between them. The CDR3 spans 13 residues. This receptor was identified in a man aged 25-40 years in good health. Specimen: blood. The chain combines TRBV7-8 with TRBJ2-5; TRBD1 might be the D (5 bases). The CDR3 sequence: CASSPTVKETQYF. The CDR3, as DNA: TGTGCCAGCAGCCCGACAGTGAAAGAGACCCAGTACTTC.